This TCR beta chain derives from a study of cytomegalovirus exposure and HLA in healthy donors. The primer mix had 60 Vbeta and 13 Jbeta primers. Libraries were prepared by immunoSEQ multiplex PCR; TCRdb keeps only in-frame clonotypes and omits some of them. The sample comprises 35,000 to 40,000 clones, over 65% of which are singletons, and more than 15% rests with the top ten. Sequencing was performed on PBMCs. The clonotype was recovered from a man over 45 in good health and CMV-seropositive.

This CDR3 reads CASSEDGAASYEQYF. The CDR3 DNA reads TGTGCCAGCAGTGAAGATGGGGCAGCGAGCTACGAGCAGTACTTC. J is TRBJ2-5 and V is TRBV6-1; D may be TRBD1 (5 bases). The J call is doubtful: the DNA matches TRBJ2-7 better. CDR1 is MNHNS, CDR2 SASEGT, per germline. The CDR3 covers 15 residues.